The T cell receptor beta chain described here comes from a study of cytomegalovirus exposure and HLA in healthy donors. Findings and limits, study-wide: Within a later analysis, the majority of CMV-associated TCR beta chains appeared HLA-restricted. Roughly uniform depth of sequencing across donors was assumed in presence/absence analyses. The number of N-insertions in an Asian-associated ancestry cluster was reportedly below the approximately 600-donor mean in a later analysis.

Regarding this clone: Its specificity is unknown.

V was shortened by 2 bases and J by 6 bases, with 10 bases between the two germline ends. CDR1 and CDR2 from the germline V gene are SGHVS and FQNEAQ. The CDR3 sequence is 13 residues long. The PCR had 60 Vbeta and 13 Jbeta primers. Libraries were prepared by immunoSEQ multiplex PCR; TCRdb keeps only in-frame clonotypes and omits some of them. The repertoire holds approximately 140,000 clones, with about 66% as singletons. The sequenced material came from PBMCs. The chain links TRBV7-8 to TRBJ1-2, with a possible D match to TRBD1 (5 bases). The clonotype was recovered from a male donor in good health and CMV-seronegative. The CDR3 bases are TGTGCCAGCAGCTTACGGACGGACAATGGCTACACCTTC. Its protein is CASSLRTDNGYTF.